The 2 T cell receptor beta chains below were found in one sample sequenced in a study of T cells in localized non-small cell lung cancer. The data were produced by immunoSEQ multiplex PCR, yet TCRdb's version contains in-frame clones alone and is incomplete. The sample consists of under 70,000 clones, roughly 89% of them appearing once. The material was peripheral blood, obtained before any cancer treatment. These receptor sequences come from a woman between 35 and 70 years old with stage I lung adenocarcinoma.

The DNA for the CDR3 is TGTGCCAGCAGCTTGGGCGGGGGGGAAGTCAATGAGCAGTTCTTC. Translation: CASSLGGGEVNEQFF. The gene calls are TRBV11-3 and TRBJ2-1, with TRBD2 matching 9 bases. CDR3 length: 15 amino acids. Trimming removed 3 bases from V and 6 bases from J; junction bases left unmatched: 6. Per germline, CDR1 SGHNT and CDR2 YENEEA.

The rearrangement uses TRBV19 and TRBJ1-6, with D unclear. The CDR3 covers 14 residues. Looked up from germline, CDR1 is LNHDA and CDR2 is SQIVND (reference sequence). V dropped 3 bases and J dropped 7 bases, with 10 bases sitting between them. CDR3 nucleotide sequence: TGTGCCAGTAGTATGAAAGGAACGAATTCACCCCTCCACTTT. The encoded protein is CASSMKGTNSPLHF.